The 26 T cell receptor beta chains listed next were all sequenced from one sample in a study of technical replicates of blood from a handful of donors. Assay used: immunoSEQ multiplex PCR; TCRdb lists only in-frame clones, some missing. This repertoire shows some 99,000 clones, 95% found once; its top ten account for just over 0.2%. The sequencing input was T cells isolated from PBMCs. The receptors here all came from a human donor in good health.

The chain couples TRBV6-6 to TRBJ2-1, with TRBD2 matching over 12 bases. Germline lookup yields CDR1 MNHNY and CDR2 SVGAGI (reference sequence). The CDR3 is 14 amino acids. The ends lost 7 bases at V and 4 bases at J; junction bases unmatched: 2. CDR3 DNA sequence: TGTGCCAGCAACGGACTAGCGGGATACAATGAGCAGTTCTTC. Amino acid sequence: CASNGLAGYNEQFF.

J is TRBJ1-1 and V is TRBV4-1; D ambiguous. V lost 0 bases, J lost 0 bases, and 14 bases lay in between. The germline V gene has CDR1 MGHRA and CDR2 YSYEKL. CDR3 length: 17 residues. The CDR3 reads CASSQDRRTGMNTEAFF. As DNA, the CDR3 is TGCGCCAGCAGCCAAGATCGCCGGACTGGGATGAACACTGAAGCTTTCTTT.

CDR3 sequence reads: CASSLVAGYGYTF. The DNA of the CDR3 is TGTGCCAGCAGCTTAGTGGCAGGGTATGGCTACACCTTC. The chain uses TRBV7-2 and TRBJ1-2; possibly TRBD1 for D (5 bases). Germline V gene lookup returns CDR1 SGHTA and CDR2 FQGNSA. The CDR3 spans 13 residues. Trimming stripped 1 base from V and 5 bases from J, with 8 bases between.

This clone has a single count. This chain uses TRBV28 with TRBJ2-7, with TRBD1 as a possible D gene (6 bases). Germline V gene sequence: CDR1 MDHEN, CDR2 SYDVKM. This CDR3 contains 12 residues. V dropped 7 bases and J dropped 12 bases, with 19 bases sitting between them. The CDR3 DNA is TGTGCCAGCACCGAATACAGGGTCAGGTGGTACTTC. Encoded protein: CASTEYRVRWYF.

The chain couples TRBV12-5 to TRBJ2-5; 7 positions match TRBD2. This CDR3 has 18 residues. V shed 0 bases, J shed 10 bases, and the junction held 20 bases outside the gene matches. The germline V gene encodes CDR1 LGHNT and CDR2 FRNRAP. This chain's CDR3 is CASGLVLGGDGVGVDQYF. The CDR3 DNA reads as TGTGCTAGTGGTTTGGTTCTTGGGGGGGACGGTGTTGGGGTAGACCAGTACTTC.

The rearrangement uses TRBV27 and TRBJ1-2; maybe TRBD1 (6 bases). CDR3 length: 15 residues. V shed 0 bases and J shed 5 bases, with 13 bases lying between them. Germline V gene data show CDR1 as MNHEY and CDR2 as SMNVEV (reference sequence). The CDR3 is CASSLSGAGGYGYTF. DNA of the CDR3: TGTGCCAGCAGTTTATCGGGGGCGGGAGGTTATGGCTACACCTTC.

CDR3 protein: CASSPPGQGPQPQHF. CDR3 nucleotides: TGTGCCAGTAGTCCCCCCGGACAGGGGCCCCAGCCCCAGCATTTT. V gene TRBV19 combines with J gene TRBJ1-5; 9 nucleotides align to TRBD1. Germline V gene sequence: CDR1 LNHDA, CDR2 SQIVND (reference sequence). After removal of 5 bases from V and 7 bases from J, the junction contained 9 bases not matched to a gene. The CDR3 spans 15 residues.

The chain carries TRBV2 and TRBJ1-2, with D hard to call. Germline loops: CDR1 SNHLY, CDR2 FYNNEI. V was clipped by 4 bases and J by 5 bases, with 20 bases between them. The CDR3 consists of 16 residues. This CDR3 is CASSGRVQEDPYGYTF. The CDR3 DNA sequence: TGTGCCAGCAGTGGTCGGGTGCAGGAGGACCCATATGGCTACACCTTC.

The CDR3 loop reads CASSLGIQGGYTF. The CDR3 DNA is TGTGCCAGCAGTTTAGGGATCCAGGGGGGCTACACCTTC. V usage is TRBV28 and J usage is TRBJ1-2; a weak D match, TRBD1 (6 bases). The germline V and J ends were trimmed by 2 bases and 8 bases, with 12 bases remaining between them. This CDR3 spans 13 amino acids. Per the germline V gene, CDR1 is MDHEN and CDR2 is SYDVKM.

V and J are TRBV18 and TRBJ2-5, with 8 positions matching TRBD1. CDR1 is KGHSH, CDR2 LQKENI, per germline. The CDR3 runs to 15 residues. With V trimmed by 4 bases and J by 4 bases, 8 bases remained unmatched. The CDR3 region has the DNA TGTGCCAGCTCACAAGTACAGACAGGGGCAGAGACCCAGTACTTC. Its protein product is CASSQVQTGAETQYF.

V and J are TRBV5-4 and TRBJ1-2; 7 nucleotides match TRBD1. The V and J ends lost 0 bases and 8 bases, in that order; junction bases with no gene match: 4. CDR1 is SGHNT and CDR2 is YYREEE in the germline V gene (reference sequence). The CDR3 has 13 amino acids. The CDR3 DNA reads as TGTGCCAGCAGCTTGGAGACAGGGTGGGGCTACACCTTC. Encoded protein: CASSLETGWGYTF. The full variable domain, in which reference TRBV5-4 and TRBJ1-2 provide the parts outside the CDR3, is ETGVTQSPTHLIKTRGQQVTLRCSSQSGHNTVSWYQQALGQGPQFIFQYYREEENGRGNFPPRFSGLQFPNYSSELNVNALELDDSALYLCASSLETGWGYTFGSGTRLTVV.

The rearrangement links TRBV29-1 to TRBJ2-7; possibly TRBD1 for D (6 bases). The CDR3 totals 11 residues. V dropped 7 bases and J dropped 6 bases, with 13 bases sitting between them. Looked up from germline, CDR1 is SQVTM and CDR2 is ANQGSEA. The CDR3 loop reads CSGKQGGEQYF. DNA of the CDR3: TGCAGCGGTAAACAGGGCGGCGAGCAGTACTTC.

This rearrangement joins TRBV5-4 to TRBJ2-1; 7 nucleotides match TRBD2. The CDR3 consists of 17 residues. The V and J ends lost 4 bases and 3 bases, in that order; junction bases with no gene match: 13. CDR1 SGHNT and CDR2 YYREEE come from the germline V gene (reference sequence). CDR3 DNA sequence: TGTGCCAGCAGCCAAAAAGGTAGCGGGCCGATCTACAATGAGCAGTTCTTC. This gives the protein CASSQKGSGPIYNEQFF.

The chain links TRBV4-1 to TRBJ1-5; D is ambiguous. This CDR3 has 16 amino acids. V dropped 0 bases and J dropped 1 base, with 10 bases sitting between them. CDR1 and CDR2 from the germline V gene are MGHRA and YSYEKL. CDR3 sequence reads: CASSQEQRPSNQPQHF. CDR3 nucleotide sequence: TGCGCCAGCAGCCAAGAACAGAGACCGAGCAATCAGCCCCAGCATTTT.

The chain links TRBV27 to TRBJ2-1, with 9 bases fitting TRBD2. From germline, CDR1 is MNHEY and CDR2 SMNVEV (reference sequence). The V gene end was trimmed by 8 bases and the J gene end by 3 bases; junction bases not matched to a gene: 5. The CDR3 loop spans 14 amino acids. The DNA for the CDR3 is TGTGCCAGCCAGACTAGCGGCCTCTACAATGAGCAGTTCTTC. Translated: CASQTSGLYNEQFF.

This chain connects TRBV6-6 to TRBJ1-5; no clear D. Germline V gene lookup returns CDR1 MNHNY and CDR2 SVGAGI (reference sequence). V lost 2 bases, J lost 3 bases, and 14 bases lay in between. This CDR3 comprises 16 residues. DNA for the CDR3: TGTGCCAGCAGTTACCGGGTGCAACGGGACAATCAGCCCCAGCATTTT. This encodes CASSYRVQRDNQPQHF.

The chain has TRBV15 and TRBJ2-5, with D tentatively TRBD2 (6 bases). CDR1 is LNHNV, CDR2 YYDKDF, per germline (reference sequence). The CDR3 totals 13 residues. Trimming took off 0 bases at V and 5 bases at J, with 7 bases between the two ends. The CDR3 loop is CATSRDLAETQYF. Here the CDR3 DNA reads TGTGCCACCAGCAGAGATCTAGCGGAGACCCAGTACTTC. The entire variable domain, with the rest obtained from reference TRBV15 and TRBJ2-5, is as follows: DAMVIQNPRYQVTQFGKPVTLSCSQTLNHNVMYWYQQKSSQAPKLLFHYYDKDFNNEADTPDNFQSRRPNTSFCFLDIRSPGLGDTAMYLCATSRDLAETQYFGPGTRLLVL.

The DNA of the CDR3 is TGTGCCAGCAGTTTAGGCAGACAGTTCCGACATAATGAAAAACTGTTTTTT. Its translation: CASSLGRQFRHNEKLFF. This rearrangement joins TRBV28 to TRBJ1-4; a possible D gene is TRBD1 (5 bases). The CDR3 has 17 residues. V lost 2 bases and J 4 bases, leaving 17 bases between the germline ends. Germline CDR1 MDHEN, CDR2 SYDVKM.

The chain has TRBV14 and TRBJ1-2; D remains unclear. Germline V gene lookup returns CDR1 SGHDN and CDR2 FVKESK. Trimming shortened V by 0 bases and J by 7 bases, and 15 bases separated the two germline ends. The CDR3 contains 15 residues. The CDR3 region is CASSQEVGVVAGYTF. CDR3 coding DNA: TGTGCCAGCAGCCAAGAGGTGGGCGTCGTGGCTGGCTACACCTTC.

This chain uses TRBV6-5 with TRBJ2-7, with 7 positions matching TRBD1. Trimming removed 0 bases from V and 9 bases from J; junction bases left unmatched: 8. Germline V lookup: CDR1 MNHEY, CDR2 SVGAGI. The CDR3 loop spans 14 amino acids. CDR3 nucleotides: TGTGCCAGCAGTTACTCGACAGGGTTCTTGGCGCAGTACTTC. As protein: CASSYSTGFLAQYF.

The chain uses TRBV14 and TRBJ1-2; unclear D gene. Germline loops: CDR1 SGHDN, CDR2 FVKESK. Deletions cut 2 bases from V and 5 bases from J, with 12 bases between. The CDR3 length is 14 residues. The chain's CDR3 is CASSQSREGYGYTF. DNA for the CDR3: TGTGCCAGCAGCCAATCTAGAGAGGGTTATGGCTACACCTTC.

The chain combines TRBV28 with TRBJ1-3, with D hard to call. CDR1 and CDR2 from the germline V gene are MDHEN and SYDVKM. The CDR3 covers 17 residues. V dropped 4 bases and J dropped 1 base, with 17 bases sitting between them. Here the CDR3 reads CASSSPWEVTSGNTIYF. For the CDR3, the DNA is TGTGCCAGCAGTTCTCCTTGGGAGGTTACATCTGGAAACACCATATATTTT. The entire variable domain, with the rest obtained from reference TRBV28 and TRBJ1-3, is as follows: DVKVTQSSRYLVKRTGEKVFLECVQDMDHENMFWYRQDPGLGLRLIYFSYDVKMKEKGDIPEGYSVSREKKERFSLILESASTNQTSMYLCASSSPWEVTSGNTIYFGEGSWLTVV.

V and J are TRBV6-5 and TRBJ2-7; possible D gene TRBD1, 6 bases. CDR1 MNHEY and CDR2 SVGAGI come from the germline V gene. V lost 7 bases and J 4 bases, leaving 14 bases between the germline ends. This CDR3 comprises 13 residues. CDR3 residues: CASTGVQGYEQYF. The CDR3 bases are TGTGCCAGCACCGGAGTACAGGGTTACGAGCAGTACTTC.

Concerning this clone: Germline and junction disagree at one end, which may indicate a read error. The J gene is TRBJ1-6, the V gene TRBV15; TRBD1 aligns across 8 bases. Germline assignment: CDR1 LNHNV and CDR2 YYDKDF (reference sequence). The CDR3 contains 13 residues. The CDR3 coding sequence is TGTGCCACCAGCAGAGCTCCCTGGGGACAGGTCGACTTT. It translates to CATSRAPWGQVDF.

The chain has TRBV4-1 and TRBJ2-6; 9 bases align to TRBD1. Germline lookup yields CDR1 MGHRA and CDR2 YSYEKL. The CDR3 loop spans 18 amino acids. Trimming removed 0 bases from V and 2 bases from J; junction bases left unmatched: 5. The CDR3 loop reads CASSQDQDRGTGANVLTF. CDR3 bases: TGCGCCAGCAGCCAAGATCAGGACAGGGGAACTGGGGCCAACGTCCTGACTTTC.

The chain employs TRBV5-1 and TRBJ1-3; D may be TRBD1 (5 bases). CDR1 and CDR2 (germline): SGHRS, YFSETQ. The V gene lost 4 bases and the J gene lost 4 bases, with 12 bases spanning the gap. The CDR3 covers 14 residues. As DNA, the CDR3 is TGCGCCAGCAGCCAGGGCCGGATGGGAAACACCATATATTTT. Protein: CASSQGRMGNTIYF. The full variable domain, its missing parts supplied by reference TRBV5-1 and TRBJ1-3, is KAGVTQTPRYLIKTRGQQVTLSCSPISGHRSVSWYQQTPGQGLQFLFEYFSETQRNKGNFPGRFSGRQFSNSRSEMNVSTLELGDSALYLCASSQGRMGNTIYFGEGSWLTVV.